The present entry profiles one T cell receptor (beta chain) with its context. PCR involved 60 Vbeta and 13 Jbeta primers. This table comes from immunoSEQ multiplex PCR, and its TCRdb copy is limited to in-frame clones, with some not included. The sample lists 150,000 or so clones; 60% to 80% were seen once. These data are taken from a study of cytomegalovirus exposure and HLA in healthy donors. This CDR3 comprises 15 residues. CDR1 LNHNV and CDR2 YYDKDF come from the germline V gene (reference sequence). V lost 0 bases to trimming and J lost 6 bases, with 12 bases between them. V and J are TRBV15 and TRBJ1-5; D is unresolved. The sequence was obtained from a man younger than 40 in good health and CMV-seropositive. Sequencing used PBMCs. CDR3 protein: CATSRDRGIGQPQHF. CDR3 nucleotides: TGTGCCACCAGCAGAGATCGAGGAATAGGTCAGCCCCAGCATTTT.